This T cell receptor (beta chain) was sequenced for a study of shared T cell receptors in the human thymus (dated by TCRdb to the early 2020s). The study in broad terms: The study examined how self-reactive, shared T-cell receptor alpha chains are generated in the human thymus.

V loses 5 bases of germline sequence and J loses 0 bases, and the interval between the two ends is 10 bases. Measured from the cysteine to the phenylalanine, the CDR3 is 15 residues long. Just the 45-base CDR3 DNA is kept, in frame starting at base 1. The germline V gene provides CDR1 MRHNA and CDR2 SNTAGT. Library generation was performed with the immunoSEQ multiplex PCR assay. TCRdb carries this immuneACCESS record with in-frame sequences only. Its versions omit some clonotypes, under half of them owing to an unresolved V gene in the studies checked, with the rest unexplained. Counted in this sample were 500,000 to 750,000 clones; roughly 90% of them appeared once. 0.0095% to 0.011% of the sample is taken by the ten largest. Worth noting for this clone: No cognate antigen has been identified for it. Base qualities are not at hand, and no much larger clone is one base apart.

The same sample was also studied in work on human thymus T cells. From the second report: Donors were immunologically healthy infants undergoing open corrective cardiac surgery for congenital heart defects in Finland. Thymus tissue was collected as surgical resects that were removed during corrective cardiac surgery. Usage of V and J gene segments appeared to be biased in both the thymic and the peripheral blood repertoires. The related research found that thymic TCR repertoires overlapped highly between unrelated individuals. TCR alpha and beta repertoires from roughly eight infant thymus samples and a few related peripheral blood samples were characterized in the study. Donor ages ranging from roughly 7 to 250 days were recorded, and six or seven male and a couple of female infants were included in the cohort. Thymocytes were mechanically released from the tissue and were stored as pellets of roughly 9-31 million cells at -70 degrees C. A QIAsymphony instrument was used to extract genomic DNA from frozen cell pellets. The immunoSEQ multiplex PCR assay was used to amplify the TCRB and TCRAD loci from a standardized amount of quality-controlled genomic DNA. The V(D)J region was spanned by amplicons of a length sufficient to cover the CDR3 and to identify V and J genes. Through the commercial immunoSEQ service, the amplicons were sequenced on an Illumina platform. Primer bias and sequencing errors were corrected as previously described, and TCRAD and TCRB were defined on the basis of the IMGT database. Repertoires were analysed with immunoSEQ Analyzer 3.0 and VDJTools, covering basic statistics, V/J segment usage, diversity estimates, rarefaction and pairwise overlap. Diversity was estimated with Chao1, ChaoE, Efron-Thisted, Shannon and inverse Simpson indices, and also on datasets down-sampled to the smallest sample. Repertoire overlap was assessed by strict matching of CDR3 nucleotide sequence, V gene and J gene, and clustering was done by Jaccard-based multidimensional scaling. On average, thymus samples gave 800,000 or so unique TCRB clonotypes, whereas blood samples gave roughly 80,000.

Sequenced: thymocytes. This TCR was sampled from a boy under three years old with a congenital heart defect. Donor details come from another sample of the same person, matched by shared clones. The rearranged segments are TRBV6-4 and TRBJ2-2; no D segment can be confidently identified. The DNA sequence is given as TGTGCCAGCAGTTATTGTCCAGCGAACACCGGGGAGCTGTTTTTT. Its amino acids are CASSYCPANTGELFF.